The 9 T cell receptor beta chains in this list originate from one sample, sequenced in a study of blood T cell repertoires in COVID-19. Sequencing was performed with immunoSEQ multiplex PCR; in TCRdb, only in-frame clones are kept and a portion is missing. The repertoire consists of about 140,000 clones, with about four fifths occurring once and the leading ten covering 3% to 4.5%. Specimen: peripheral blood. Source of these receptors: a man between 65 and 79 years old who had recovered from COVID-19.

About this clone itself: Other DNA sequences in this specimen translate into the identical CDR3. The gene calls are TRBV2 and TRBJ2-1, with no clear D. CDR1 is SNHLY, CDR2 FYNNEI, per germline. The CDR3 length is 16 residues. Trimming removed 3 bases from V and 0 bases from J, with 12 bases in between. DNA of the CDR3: TGTGCCAGCAGTGAGCGAGGAACCAGCTCCTACAATGAGCAGTTCTTC. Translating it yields CASSERGTSSYNEQFF.

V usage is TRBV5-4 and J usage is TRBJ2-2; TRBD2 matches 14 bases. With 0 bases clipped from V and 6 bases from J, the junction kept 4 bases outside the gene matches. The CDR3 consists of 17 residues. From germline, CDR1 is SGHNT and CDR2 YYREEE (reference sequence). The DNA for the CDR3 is TGTGCCAGCAGCTTGGGGGGACTAGCGGGAGCCGCCGGGGAGCTGTTTTTT. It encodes CASSLGGLAGAAGELFF.

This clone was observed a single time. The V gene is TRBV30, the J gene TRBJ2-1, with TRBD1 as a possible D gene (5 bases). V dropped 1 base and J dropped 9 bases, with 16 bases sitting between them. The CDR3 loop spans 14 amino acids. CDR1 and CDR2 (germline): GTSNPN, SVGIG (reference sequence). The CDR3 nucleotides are TGTGCCTGGAGTGCCTCGACAGTTTACGGTGAGCAGTTCTTC. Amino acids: CAWSASTVYGEQFF.

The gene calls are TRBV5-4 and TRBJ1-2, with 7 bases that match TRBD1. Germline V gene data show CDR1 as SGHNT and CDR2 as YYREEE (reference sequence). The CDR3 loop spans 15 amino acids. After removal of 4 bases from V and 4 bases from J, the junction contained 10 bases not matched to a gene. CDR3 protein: CASSLDRTGRYGYTF. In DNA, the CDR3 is TGTGCCAGCAGCCTAGACCGGACAGGCCGCTATGGCTACACCTTC.

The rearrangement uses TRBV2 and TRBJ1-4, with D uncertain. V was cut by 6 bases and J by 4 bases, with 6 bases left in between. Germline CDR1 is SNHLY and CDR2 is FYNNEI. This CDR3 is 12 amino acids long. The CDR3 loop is CASRWSNEKLFF. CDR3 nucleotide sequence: TGTGCCAGCAGGTGGAGTAATGAAAAACTGTTTTTT.

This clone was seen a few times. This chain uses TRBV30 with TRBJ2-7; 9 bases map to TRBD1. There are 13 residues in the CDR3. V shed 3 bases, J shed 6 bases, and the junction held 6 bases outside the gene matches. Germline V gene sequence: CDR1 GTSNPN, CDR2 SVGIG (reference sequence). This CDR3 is CAWSRTGEGEQYF. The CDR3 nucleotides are TGTGCCTGGAGCCGGACAGGGGAAGGCGAGCAGTACTTC.

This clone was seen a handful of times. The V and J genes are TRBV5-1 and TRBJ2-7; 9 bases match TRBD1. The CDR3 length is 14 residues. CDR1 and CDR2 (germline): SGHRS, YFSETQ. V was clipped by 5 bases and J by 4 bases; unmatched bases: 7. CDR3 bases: TGCGCCAGCAGGGCAACAGGGGGCGCTTACGAGCAGTACTTC. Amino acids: CASRATGGAYEQYF.

The CDR3 DNA is TGCGCCAGCAGAGGACTAGCGGAAAACACCGGGGAGCTGTTTTTT. It codes for CASRGLAENTGELFF. This chain joins TRBV4-1 and TRBJ2-2; 10 bases match TRBD2. Looked up from germline, CDR1 is MGHRA and CDR2 is YSYEKL. The trim removed 6 bases at V and 2 bases at J, leaving 3 bases unmatched. The CDR3 spans 15 residues.

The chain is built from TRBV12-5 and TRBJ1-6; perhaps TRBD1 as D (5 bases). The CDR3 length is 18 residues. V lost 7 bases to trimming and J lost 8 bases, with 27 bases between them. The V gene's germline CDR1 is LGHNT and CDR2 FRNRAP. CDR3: CASAYGPHPTATDSPLHF. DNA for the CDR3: TGTGCTAGTGCCTATGGCCCCCACCCGACAGCGACCGATTCACCCCTCCACTTT.